This T cell receptor (beta chain) appears in the sequencing data of a study of blood T cell repertoires in COVID-19. Germline V gene sequence: CDR1 SGHDT, CDR2 YYEEEE. J was trimmed by 7 bases and V by 4 bases; bases with no gene match: 13. The CDR3 extends over 16 amino acids. Sequenced by immunoSEQ multiplex PCR; TCRdb stores in-frame clones only, minus some. The sample holds 130,000 to 150,000 clones; roughly 84% are singletons and the top ten take roughly 6.2%. Specimen: PBMCs or T cells enriched from blood (not recorded which). This TCR was recovered from a woman aged 50 to 60 who had been exposed to COVID-19. V is TRBV5-6 and J is TRBJ2-2; 7 bases agree with TRBD1. CDR3 protein: CASSDTGAPPDGELFF. CDR3 DNA: TGTGCCAGCAGCGACACAGGGGCCCCGCCCGACGGGGAGCTGTTTTTT. Using reference TRBV5-6 and TRBJ2-2 for the parts outside the CDR3, the full variable domain is DAGVTQSPTHLIKTRGQQVTLRCSPKSGHDTVSWYQQALGQGPQFIFQYYEEEERQRGNFPDRFSGHQFPNYSSELNVNALLLGDSALYLCASSDTGAPPDGELFFGEGSRLTVL.